These 8 T cell receptor beta chains share one sample of origin, sequenced in a study of blood T cell repertoires in COVID-19. Assay used: immunoSEQ multiplex PCR; TCRdb lists only in-frame clones, some missing. The sample has approximately 250,000 clones, 75% to 85% seen once; the top ten hold around 5.5%. Source material: peripheral blood. The receptor set was obtained from a human donor in a cohort sampled during active COVID-19.

The chain couples TRBV6-6 to TRBJ2-3, with 7 bases lining up with TRBD1. Losses at the gene ends were 2 bases for V and 0 bases for J; bases not matched to a gene: 5. Germline CDR1 reads MNHNY; CDR2 reads SVGAGI (reference sequence). The CDR3 length is 16 residues. CDR3 region: CASSYGTASSTDTQYF. The CDR3 DNA follows: TGTGCCAGCAGTTACGGGACAGCTTCTAGCACAGATACGCAGTATTTT.

This chain links TRBV5-6 with TRBJ2-4, with D possibly matching TRBD2 (5 bases). Looked up from germline, CDR1 is SGHDT and CDR2 is YYEEEE. Trimming removed 2 bases from V and 3 bases from J, with 9 bases in between. This CDR3 spans 14 amino acids. CDR3 loop: CASSFRAGKNIQYF. The DNA of the CDR3 is TGTGCCAGCAGCTTCCGGGCGGGCAAAAACATTCAGTACTTC.

V usage is TRBV9 and J usage is TRBJ2-1; D might be TRBD2 (6 bases). Trimming pared 0 bases from V and 3 bases from J, leaving 10 bases between. The CDR3 has 15 residues. Per the germline V gene, CDR1 is SGDLS and CDR2 is YYNGEE. The CDR3 DNA sequence: TGTGCCAGCAGCGTAGGGGGCGGGAACTACAATGAGCAGTTCTTC. Protein sequence: CASSVGGGNYNEQFF.

The chain is built from TRBV7-6 and TRBJ2-2; 7 bases are shared with TRBD1. The J segment lost 6 bases and the V segment lost 5 bases, leaving 6 bases of the junction unmatched. This CDR3 is built from 14 residues. The V gene's germline CDR1 is SGHVS and CDR2 FNYEAQ. CDR3 DNA sequence: TGTGCCAGCAGCGACACAGGGGATCCCGGGGAGCTGTTTTTT. Residues: CASSDTGDPGELFF.

This clone was counted between two and nine times. The chain carries TRBV27 and TRBJ1-2; D possibly corresponds to TRBD1 (5 bases). Trimming cost V 8 bases and J 2 bases, with 6 bases left between them. This CDR3 region has 11 residues. The V gene's germline CDR1 is MNHEY and CDR2 SMNVEV (reference sequence). The CDR3 reads CASAGNYGYTF. CDR3 DNA: TGTGCCAGCGCAGGGAACTATGGCTACACCTTC.

The chain carries TRBV19 and TRBJ1-1; no clear D gene. The CDR3 runs 16 residues. Germline assignment: CDR1 LNHDA and CDR2 SQIVND (reference sequence). The germline V and J ends were trimmed by 2 bases and 2 bases, with 15 bases remaining between them. The CDR3 region is CASSISVGTSNTEAFF. The CDR3 region has the DNA TGTGCCAGTAGTATAAGCGTTGGCACCAGTAACACTGAAGCTTTCTTT.

The CDR3 loop reads CAWSRDRDGEKLFF. In DNA form, the CDR3 reads TGTGCCTGGAGTCGGGACAGGGACGGAGAAAAACTGTTTTTT. The chain employs TRBV30 and TRBJ1-4, with 9 bases matching TRBD1. CDR1 and CDR2 (germline): GTSNPN, SVGIG (reference sequence). CDR3 size: 14 residues. Trimming took 2 bases from V and 8 from J; bases not matched to a gene: 6.

The chain uses TRBV7-6 and TRBJ2-5; a possible D gene is TRBD2 (5 bases). V gave up 3 bases and J gave up 8 bases, with 13 bases separating them. The CDR3 totals 13 residues. CDR1 and CDR2 from the germline V gene are SGHVS and FNYEAQ. The CDR3 loop is CASSLDMAGTQYF. CDR3 nucleotides: TGTGCCAGCAGCTTGGATATGGCGGGTACCCAGTACTTC.